Presented here are 30 T cell receptor beta chains from one specimen sequenced in a study of blood T cell repertoires in COVID-19 (dated by TCRdb to about 2020). The method was the immunoSEQ multiplex PCR assay. TCRdb retrieved this table from immuneACCESS and kept in-frame rearrangements only. Not all clones are present; in checked studies, unresolved V genes account for under half, and no reason is known for the remainder. The sample data list a few hundred thousand clones, and 80% to 90% of these were observed just once. The ten largest clonotypes hold 2% to 3% of the sample. The sequenced sample consisted of PBMCs or T cells enriched from blood (not recorded which). Source of these receptors: a young woman who had recovered from COVID-19.

V and J are TRBV5-1 and TRBJ1-2, with 7 bases that match TRBD1. V was clipped by 4 bases and J by 6 bases; unmatched bases: 9. Germline V gives CDR1 SGHRS, CDR2 YFSETQ. This CDR3 spans 14 amino acids. The CDR3 nucleotides are TGCGCCAGCAGCGTGACGACAGGGTGGGATGGCTACACCTTC. It specifies CASSVTTGWDGYTF. Full variable domain (missing parts from reference TRBV5-1 and TRBJ1-2): KAGVTQTPRYLIKTRGQQVTLSCSPISGHRSVSWYQQTPGQGLQFLFEYFSETQRNKGNFPGRFSGRQFSNSRSEMNVSTLELGDSALYLCASSVTTGWDGYTFGSGTRLTVV.

The chain couples TRBV12-3 or TRBV12-4 to TRBJ1-1; D gene ambiguous. Trimming cost V 7 bases and J 1 base, with 10 bases left between them. There are 13 residues in the CDR3. The chain's CDR3 is CASTLTWNTEAFF. CDR3 DNA sequence: TGTGCCAGCACCTTAACTTGGAACACTGAAGCTTTCTTT.

In this sample, this clone turned up a few times. V is TRBV6-5 and J is TRBJ1-1; D call uncertain. Trimming removed 8 bases at V and 0 bases at J, with 13 bases between. CDR3 length: 14 residues. Germline V gene sequence: CDR1 MNHEY, CDR2 SVGAGI. CDR3 amino acids: CASGTPGMNTEAFF. In DNA form, the CDR3 reads TGTGCCAGCGGTACGCCGGGTATGAACACTGAAGCTTTCTTT.

The chain employs TRBV29-1 and TRBJ1-1; TRBD1 matches 10 bases. V lost 1 base, J lost 6 bases, and 8 bases stayed unmatched. The CDR3 consists of 15 residues. The germline V gene has CDR1 SQVTM and CDR2 ANQGSEA. CDR3 nucleotide sequence: TGCAGCGTTGAAGGACGGGACAGGGGACGGCCTGAAGCTTTCTTT. This translates into CSVEGRDRGRPEAFF.

The chain is built from TRBV19 and TRBJ1-5; a possible D gene is TRBD1 (6 bases). The germline V gene encodes CDR1 LNHDA and CDR2 SQIVND (reference sequence). This CDR3 comprises 15 residues. V lost 7 bases and J 0 bases, leaving 13 bases between the germline ends. The CDR3 here is CASTPTGHSNQPQHF. As DNA, the CDR3 is TGTGCCAGTACTCCAACAGGGCATAGCAATCAGCCCCAGCATTTT. The complete variable domain, with remaining parts taken from reference TRBV19 and TRBJ1-5, reads DGGITQSPKYLFRKEGQNVTLSCEQNLNHDAMYWYRQDPGQGLRLIYYSQIVNDFQKGDIAEGYSVSREKKESFPLTVTSAQKNPTAFYLCASTPTGHSNQPQHFGDGTRLSIL.

This sequence joins TRBV5-4 and TRBJ1-2, with 7 nucleotides matching TRBD1. V lost 0 bases, J lost 0 bases, and 2 bases stayed unmatched. This CDR3 is 15 amino acids long. Looked up from germline, CDR1 is SGHNT and CDR2 is YYREEE (reference sequence). The CDR3 reads CASSLAGQPNYGYTF. The CDR3 DNA sequence: TGTGCCAGCAGCTTGGCGGGACAGCCTAACTATGGCTACACCTTC.

The chain couples TRBV6-5 to TRBJ1-5; a weak D match, TRBD1 (5 bases). CDR1 is MNHEY, CDR2 SVGAGI, per germline. The V end was cut by 8 bases, the J end by 0 bases, with 11 bases between. The CDR3 sequence is 14 residues long. The CDR3 protein is CASSTANSNQPQHF. The CDR3, as DNA: TGTGCCAGCTCGACAGCTAATAGCAATCAGCCCCAGCATTTT.

The CDR3 DNA reads TGTGCCAGCAGCTTTGGCGGGGGGCGAGGAAATGAGCAGTTCTTC. The encoded protein is CASSFGGGRGNEQFF. The chain has TRBV5-4 and TRBJ2-1, with 8 positions matching TRBD2. Trimming cost V 2 bases and J 7 bases; bases outside gene matches: 8. The CDR3 has 15 residues. Germline V lookup: CDR1 SGHNT, CDR2 YYREEE (reference sequence).

The chain combines TRBV6-2 or TRBV6-3 with TRBJ1-6; weak D call: TRBD1 (5 bases). The CDR3 is 14 amino acids. With 6 bases removed from V and 6 bases from J, the gap between germline ends came to 12 bases. CDR1 is MNHEY and CDR2 is SVGEGT in the germline V gene. The CDR3 protein is CASSGLGGNSPLHF. The DNA for the CDR3 is TGTGCCAGCAGCGGACTCGGGGGTAATTCACCCCTCCACTTT.

The J gene is TRBJ2-5, the V gene TRBV10-1; possibly TRBD2 for D (5 bases). The length of the CDR3 is 13 residues. Germline V gene sequence: CDR1 WNHNN, CDR2 SYGVQD (reference sequence). V was pared by 5 bases and J by 3 bases, with 10 bases between. The CDR3 DNA follows: TGCGCCAGCAGTAGGGAGTTCAAAGAGACCCAGTACTTC. It is translated as CASSREFKETQYF.

This clone was detected a few times. The chain employs TRBV4-2 and TRBJ1-1; TRBD1 matches at 11 bases. Germline V gives CDR1 LGHNA, CDR2 YNFKEQ. The V segment lost 1 base and the J segment 3 bases; nucleotides outside the gene matches: 4. This CDR3 contains 16 residues. CDR3 amino acids: CASSQGPGQGDTEAFF. The CDR3, as DNA: TGTGCCAGCAGCCAAGGACCGGGACAGGGGGACACTGAAGCTTTCTTT.

The chain recombines TRBV3-1 (or the pseudogene TRBV3-2) with TRBJ2-7; 8 bases align to TRBD1. From germline, CDR1 is LGHDT and CDR2 YNNKEL (reference sequence). V shed 5 bases, J shed 3 bases, and the junction held 9 bases outside the gene matches. The CDR3 is 15 residues long. The CDR3 bases are TGTGCCAGCAGCGGCCTACGGACAGGGCTCTACGAGCAGTACTTC. It yields the protein CASSGLRTGLYEQYF.

This sequence joins TRBV7-6 and TRBJ2-7, with a weak D call TRBD1 (7 bases). V was shortened by 5 bases and J by 4 bases, with 15 bases between the two germline ends. CDR3 length equals 14 residues. CDR1 is SGHVS and CDR2 is FNYEAQ in the germline V gene. In nucleotides, the CDR3 is TGTGCCAGCAGCCCCATGCCAGGGGGGTACGAGCAGTACTTC. This sequence encodes CASSPMPGGYEQYF.

V gene TRBV7-2 combines with J gene TRBJ2-3, with TRBD2 identical over 15 bases. Germline CDR1 reads SGHTA; CDR2 reads FQGNSA. With 5 bases clipped from V and 8 bases from J, the junction kept 8 bases outside the gene matches. The CDR3 runs to 16 residues. The CDR3 loop is CASSRTSGGDYSTQYF. The CDR3 region has the DNA TGTGCCAGCAGCCGGACTAGCGGGGGGGATTATAGTACGCAGTATTTT.

The chain links TRBV7-2 to TRBJ2-7, with D possibly TRBD1 on 5 matching bases. The CDR3 is 16 amino acids. V gave up 2 bases and J gave up 0 bases, with 14 bases separating them. Germline V gives CDR1 SGHTA, CDR2 FQGNSA. DNA of the CDR3: TGTGCCAGCAGCTTATCTGGCAGGGCTAGCTCCTACGAGCAGTACTTC. Residues: CASSLSGRASSYEQYF.

The V gene is TRBV5-1, the J gene TRBJ2-3; TRBD1 is a possible D gene (6 bases). Trimming pared 0 bases from V and 7 bases from J, leaving 18 bases between. Germline CDR1 is SGHRS and CDR2 is YFSETQ. The CDR3 loop spans 16 amino acids. CDR3 DNA sequence: TGCGCCAGCAGCTTGGCTACGGGACAACTTATCCATACGCAGTATTTT. As protein: CASSLATGQLIHTQYF.

In this sample, this clone turned up a few times. The CDR3 here is CASSVVGGPNYGYTF. The DNA for the CDR3 is TGTGCCAGTAGTGTTGTCGGGGGACCTAACTATGGCTACACCTTC. The chain uses TRBV19 and TRBJ1-2; weak D call: TRBD1 (5 bases). V was trimmed by 5 bases and J by 0 bases, leaving 13 bases between them. The CDR3 has 15 residues. The V gene's germline CDR1 is LNHDA and CDR2 SQIVND (reference sequence). The full variable domain, in which reference TRBV19 and TRBJ1-2 provide the parts outside the CDR3, is DGGITQSPKYLFRKEGQNVTLSCEQNLNHDAMYWYRQDPGQGLRLIYYSQIVNDFQKGDIAEGYSVSREKKESFPLTVTSAQKNPTAFYLCASSVVGGPNYGYTFGSGTRLTVV.

CDR3: CASSPGGGLSGNTIYF. CDR3 coding DNA: TGTGCCAGCAGCCCTGGGGGGGGATTGTCTGGAAACACCATATATTTT. The chain recombines TRBV28 with TRBJ1-3; D might be TRBD1 (5 bases). The CDR3 length is 16 residues. The V gene lost 6 bases and the J gene lost 1 base, with 16 bases spanning the gap. Germline V gives CDR1 MDHEN, CDR2 SYDVKM.

The chain joins TRBV5-1 to TRBJ2-1; tentatively, D is TRBD2 (5 bases). CDR3 length: 13 amino acids. Trimming removed 3 bases from V and 8 bases from J, with 12 bases in between. Germline V gene data show CDR1 as SGHRS and CDR2 as YFSETQ. The CDR3 DNA reads TGCGCCAGCAGCTGGGGAGCCACCCATGAGCAGTTCTTC. Its protein is CASSWGATHEQFF.

The genes are TRBV7-2 and TRBJ1-2; D is perhaps TRBD1 (6 bases). Germline CDR1 SGHTA, CDR2 FQGNSA. V lost 1 base to trimming and J lost 7 bases, with 10 bases between them. CDR3 size: 13 residues. The CDR3 here is CASSLVGGSGYTF. CDR3 DNA: TGTGCCAGCAGCTTAGTAGGGGGATCTGGCTACACCTTC.

The chain carries TRBV3-1 (or the pseudogene TRBV3-2) and TRBJ1-1; 7 bases map to TRBD1. There are 15 residues in the CDR3. CDR1 is LGHDT, CDR2 YNNKEL, per germline (reference sequence). J was trimmed by 3 bases and V by 2 bases; bases with no gene match: 6. For the CDR3, the DNA is TGTGCCAGCAGCCAAAAACAGGGGCCTTACACTGAAGCTTTCTTT. Protein: CASSQKQGPYTEAFF.

This chain uses TRBV5-1 with TRBJ2-5; possible D gene TRBD1, 6 bases. Germline CDR1 reads SGHRS; CDR2 reads YFSETQ. This CDR3 contains 14 residues. The V gene lost 4 bases and the J gene lost 1 base, with 11 bases spanning the gap. The CDR3 reads CASSPNRAQETQYF. The CDR3 nucleotides read TGCGCCAGCAGCCCAAACAGGGCCCAAGAGACCCAGTACTTC.

The genes are TRBV7-9 and TRBJ1-2; TRBD1 aligns across 8 bases. V was clipped by 4 bases and J by 5 bases; unmatched bases: 9. Germline CDR1 SEHNR, CDR2 FQNEAQ (reference sequence). The CDR3 sequence is 15 residues long. Here the CDR3 reads CASSSGQGTGYGYTF. CDR3 in DNA: TGTGCCAGCAGCTCCGGACAGGGAACCGGGTATGGCTACACCTTC. Together with reference TRBV7-9 and TRBJ1-2, the CDR3 gives the full variable domain: DTGVSQNPRHKITKRGQNVTFRCDPISEHNRLYWYRQTLGQGPEFLTYFQNEAQLEKSRLLSDRFSAERPKGSFSTLEIQRTEQGDSAMYLCASSSGQGTGYGYTFGSGTRLTVV.

V and J are TRBV9 and TRBJ2-7, with 11 bases lining up with TRBD1. CDR1 and CDR2 from the germline V gene are SGDLS and YYNGEE. V shed 3 bases, J shed 0 bases, and the junction held 8 bases outside the gene matches. The CDR3 loop spans 17 amino acids. This CDR3 reads CASSAGTGGPGSYEQYF. The CDR3 region has the DNA TGTGCCAGCAGCGCCGGGACAGGGGGGCCAGGCTCCTACGAGCAGTACTTC.

The V call is TRBV18, the J call TRBJ2-2, with 13 bases fitting TRBD2. This CDR3 spans 17 amino acids. Germline-derived CDR1 and CDR2 are KGHSH and LQKENI. Germline trimming cut 4 bases from V and 2 bases from J; bases unmatched to any gene: 4. The CDR3 coding sequence is TGTGCCAGCTCACTACGGACTAGCGGGGGAAACACCGGGGAGCTGTTTTTT. Protein: CASSLRTSGGNTGELFF.

This clone was observed a handful of times. The same CDR3 can be traced to other DNA sequences in this sample. J is TRBJ1-5 and V is TRBV27, with D hard to call. With 3 bases removed from V and 4 bases from J, the gap between germline ends came to 10 bases. CDR3 length: 14 residues. The germline gives CDR1 MNHEY, CDR2 SMNVEV (reference sequence). CDR3 sequence (DNA): TGTGCCAGCAGTTTCCGAGGAGGGAATCAGCCCCAGCATTTT. This encodes CASSFRGGNQPQHF.

This chain uses TRBV5-1 with TRBJ2-5, with a weak D call TRBD2 (6 bases). CDR1 is SGHRS and CDR2 is YFSETQ in the germline V gene. The length of the CDR3 is 14 residues. With 3 bases removed from V and 1 base from J, the gap between germline ends came to 10 bases. The CDR3 loop is CASSSRDVQETQYF. CDR3 coding DNA: TGCGCCAGCAGCTCGCGGGACGTCCAAGAGACCCAGTACTTC.

This clone was seen only a few times. V is TRBV7-9 and J is TRBJ1-2; D is possibly TRBD1 (5 bases). V was pared by 1 base and J by 7 bases, with 13 bases between. This CDR3 has 14 residues. The germline gives CDR1 SEHNR, CDR2 FQNEAQ (reference sequence). The CDR3 nucleotides read TGTGCCAGCAGCTTAGTCGGAGGGGAAGCTGGCTACACCTTC. Amino acid sequence: CASSLVGGEAGYTF.

This chain uses TRBV4-1 with TRBJ1-1; the D gene is possibly TRBD1 (5 bases). V lost 1 base and J lost 0, with 12 bases in between. Germline CDR1 MGHRA, CDR2 YSYEKL. The CDR3 is 16 amino acids. The chain's CDR3 is CASSQGDWGMNTEAFF. The CDR3 DNA is TGCGCCAGCAGCCAAGGGGATTGGGGCATGAACACTGAAGCTTTCTTT.

The rearrangement joins TRBV6-5 to TRBJ1-1, with a possible D match to TRBD1 (5 bases). Trimming removed 6 bases from V and 10 bases from J, with 21 bases in between. This CDR3 has 14 residues. Germline CDR1 is MNHEY and CDR2 is SVGAGI. The CDR3 protein is CASRVGGWGLGAFF. For the CDR3, the DNA is TGTGCCAGCAGGGTCGGGGGGTGGGGATTGGGAGCTTTCTTT.